This entry is about one TCR beta chain. The target antigen is unknown. Presence of unique molecular identifiers characterized the TCR beta cDNA libraries. Out of roughly 0.95 to 10 million T cells, a few hundred thousand cDNA molecules were generated. MiXCR, applied by TCRdb to the PCR reads, yields one record per CDR3 protein. The sample records 750,000 to 950,000 distinct CDR3 sequences, approximately 57% being singletons. This record comes from a study of post-analysis software for immune sequencing data. Study-level information: The study covered relapsing-remitting, secondary progressive and progressive-relapsing courses of multiple sclerosis. Study results and caveats: Among multiple sclerosis patients, normalized Chao1 diversity was significantly below that of controls.

The sequenced material came from blood. The receptor's source is a girl between 10 and 17 years old with multiple sclerosis.

The CDR3 DNA reads TGCGCCAGCACCAATTGGGGAGGCCCCGATCATGAGCAGTTCTTC. This codes for CASTNWGGPDHEQFF. The gene calls are TRBV5-1 and TRBJ2-1; D possibly corresponds to TRBD2 (6 bases). Germline V gene sequence: CDR1 SGHRS, CDR2 YFSETQ. V shed 6 bases and J shed 8 bases, with 21 bases lying between them. This CDR3 region has 15 residues.